These 23 T cell receptor beta chains were sequenced from one sample in a study of blood T cell repertoires in COVID-19. Data came from immunoSEQ multiplex PCR; TCRdb stores just in-frame clones and leaves some out. The table shows around 67,000 clones, with around four fifths occurring only once. Sequencing was done on a sample of peripheral blood. The receptor source for this set is a man aged 50 to 59 with active COVID-19.

This chain connects TRBV29-1 to TRBJ2-7, with TRBD1 matching over 9 bases. Trimming at V came to 6 bases and at J to 2 bases, leaving 8 bases not matched to a gene. The germline gives CDR1 SQVTM, CDR2 ANQGSEA. The CDR3 is 14 residues long. CDR3: CSVSPGQGPYEQYF. The CDR3 DNA is TGCAGCGTCAGTCCGGGACAGGGTCCCTACGAGCAGTACTTC.

This rearrangement joins TRBV18 to TRBJ2-3; D remains ambiguous. Germline V CDR1 and CDR2: KGHSH, LQKENI. V lost 2 bases and J lost 0, with 6 bases in between. The CDR3 extends over 14 amino acids. The CDR3, as DNA: TGTGCCAGCTCACCATCGTCTAGCACAGATACGCAGTATTTT. Its protein is CASSPSSSTDTQYF.

The J gene is TRBJ1-1, the V gene TRBV6-5; tentatively, D is TRBD1 (5 bases). Between the trimmed V and J ends, which lost 6 bases and 1 base, there was a span of 12 bases. The CDR3 contains 14 residues. Germline lookup yields CDR1 MNHEY and CDR2 SVGAGI. The CDR3 is CASRIHTGNTEAFF. The CDR3 DNA reads TGTGCCAGCAGAATCCACACAGGGAACACTGAAGCTTTCTTT.

In its sample, this clone was seen a few times. The DNA for the CDR3 is TGTGCCAGCACCCAACGTACAGGGGTACCTACCGGCTACACCTTC. Its protein is CASTQRTGVPTGYTF. The rearrangement uses TRBV7-2 and TRBJ1-2; TRBD1 agrees at 7 bases. The length of the CDR3 is 15 residues. V shed 7 bases, J shed 8 bases, and the junction held 16 bases outside the gene matches. CDR1 is SGHTA and CDR2 is FQGNSA in the germline V gene. Full variable domain (rest looked up from reference TRBV7-2 and TRBJ1-2): GAGVSQSPSNKVTEKGKDVELRCDPISGHTALYWYRQSLGQGLEFLIYFQGNSAPDKSGLPSDRFSAERTGGSVSTLTIQRTQQEDSAVYLCASTQRTGVPTGYTFGSGTRLTVV.

The rearrangement links TRBV5-1 to TRBJ2-1, with a tentative D call TRBD1 (5 bases). V lost 1 base to trimming and J lost 9 bases, with 17 bases between them. The CDR3 has 15 amino acids. Germline CDR1 SGHRS, CDR2 YFSETQ. CDR3 residues: CASSLNPGPLSEQFF. CDR3 coding DNA: TGCGCCAGCAGCTTGAATCCAGGGCCCTTAAGTGAGCAGTTCTTC.

This chain connects TRBV9 to TRBJ2-3; 9 bases fit TRBD1. This CDR3 comprises 16 residues. Germline V gene data show CDR1 as SGDLS and CDR2 as YYNGEE. Trimming at V came to 0 bases and at J to 4 bases, leaving 6 bases not matched to a gene. DNA of the CDR3: TGTGCCAGCAGCGTAGGTGGGACAGGGTGGCCAGATACGCAGTATTTT. The encoded protein is CASSVGGTGWPDTQYF.

The CDR3 region is CASSSGLASDTQYF. CDR3 sequence (DNA): TGTGCCAGCAGCTCCGGACTAGCGTCAGATACGCAGTATTTT. The chain carries TRBV11-3 and TRBJ2-3; TRBD2 matches at 9 bases. This CDR3 comprises 14 residues. Losses at the gene ends were 4 bases for V and 4 bases for J; bases not matched to a gene: 3. Germline V gene data show CDR1 as SGHNT and CDR2 as YENEEA.

The chain employs TRBV9 and TRBJ2-1; TRBD2 matches at 10 bases. The CDR3 spans 16 residues. Germline values: CDR1 SGDLS, CDR2 YYNGEE. Unmatched junction bases numbered 10, after V lost 0 bases and J lost 10 bases. CDR3 sequence: CASSVGKRGGPGEQFF. The CDR3 coding sequence is TGTGCCAGCAGCGTAGGGAAGCGGGGGGGCCCAGGGGAGCAGTTCTTC. The full variable domain, completed using reference TRBV9 and TRBJ2-1, is DSGVTQTPKHLITATGQRVTLRCSPRSGDLSVYWYQQSLDQGLQFLIQYYNGEERAKGNILERFSAQQFPDLHSELNLSSLELGDSALYFCASSVGKRGGPGEQFFGPGTRLTVL.

V and J are TRBV10-2 and TRBJ2-1; 8 nucleotides agree with TRBD2. The junction had 10 bases not matched to a gene; V was cut back by 0 bases and J by 6 bases. CDR1 and CDR2 (germline): WSHSY, SAAADI. This CDR3 contains 17 residues. CDR3 amino acids: CASSESRVSGIGNEQFF. CDR3 DNA sequence: TGCGCCAGCAGTGAGTCGAGAGTTAGCGGGATCGGCAATGAGCAGTTCTTC.

V is TRBV27 and J is TRBJ2-7; the match to TRBD2 covers 11 bases. The germline V gene has CDR1 MNHEY and CDR2 SMNVEV (reference sequence). Trimming took 7 bases from V and 4 from J; bases not matched to a gene: 3. CDR3 size: 13 residues. DNA for the CDR3: TGTGCCAGCAAAACTAGCGGGAGTTACGAGCAGTACTTC. It codes for CASKTSGSYEQYF.

The chain is built from TRBV28 and TRBJ2-7; a weak D match, TRBD1 (5 bases). Germline V gene data show CDR1 as MDHEN and CDR2 as SYDVKM. Trimming removed 5 bases at V and 0 bases at J, with 8 bases between. CDR3 length equals 13 residues. The CDR3, as DNA: TGTGCCAGCAGTGATGGACACTCCTACGAGCAGTACTTC. It codes for CASSDGHSYEQYF.

This clone appeared a few times. The chain links TRBV7-3 to TRBJ2-7; the match to TRBD2 covers 10 bases. The ends lost 5 bases at V and 3 bases at J; junction bases unmatched: 4. Germline lookup yields CDR1 SGHTA and CDR2 FQGTGA. The CDR3 covers 14 residues. CDR3 loop: CASSPLAGGYEQYF. In DNA, the CDR3 is TGTGCCAGCAGCCCGTTAGCGGGGGGCTACGAGCAGTACTTC.

V and J are TRBV5-1 and TRBJ1-2, with 9 positions matching TRBD1. Unmatched junction bases numbered 8, after V lost 4 bases and J lost 7 bases. Germline assignment: CDR1 SGHRS and CDR2 YFSETQ. The CDR3 has 14 residues. The CDR3 coding sequence is TGCGCCAGCAGCCTTCTGACAGGGGGAGGTGGCTACACCTTC. Its translation: CASSLLTGGGGYTF.

This sequence joins TRBV19 and TRBJ1-1; 7 bases match TRBD1. With 5 bases clipped from V and 5 bases from J, the junction kept 8 bases outside the gene matches. The germline V gene encodes CDR1 LNHDA and CDR2 SQIVND (reference sequence). CDR3 length equals 14 residues. The CDR3 region is CASSPQGQRTEAFF. CDR3 DNA sequence: TGTGCCAGTAGTCCCCAGGGACAGAGGACTGAAGCTTTCTTT.

The V call is TRBV6-5, the J call TRBJ2-1; 10 bases fit TRBD2. Germline V gene data show CDR1 as MNHEY and CDR2 as SVGAGI. The V segment lost 11 bases and the J segment 7 bases; nucleotides outside the gene matches: 11. This CDR3 spans 14 amino acids. CDR3 nucleotides: TGTGCCTCCCGGGCCAGCGGGAGGGATAATGAGCAGTTCTTC. Translation: CASRASGRDNEQFF.

V is TRBV7-8 and J is TRBJ2-3, with a possible D match to TRBD2 (5 bases). V shed 4 bases and J shed 5 bases, with 10 bases lying between them. Germline-derived CDR1 and CDR2 are SGHVS and FQNEAQ. The CDR3 has 13 residues. The CDR3 DNA reads as TGTGCCAGCAGCTCGGGGTCGGAAGATACGCAGTATTTT. This gives the protein CASSSGSEDTQYF.

The chain combines TRBV10-3 with TRBJ2-1, with 7 bases identical to TRBD2. V shed 7 bases and J 2 bases; nucleotides not matched to a gene: 5. Germline-derived CDR1 and CDR2 are ENHRY and SYGVKD. The length of the CDR3 is 14 residues. CDR3 coding DNA: TGTGCCATCACCAGCACTAGCGCCTACAATGAGCAGTTCTTC. This translates into CAITSTSAYNEQFF.

V gene TRBV19 combines with J gene TRBJ1-5; D call uncertain. This CDR3 region has 15 residues. Trimming took off 7 bases at V and 7 bases at J, with 20 bases between the two ends. The germline CDR1 and CDR2 sequences are LNHDA and SQIVND (reference sequence). CDR3 in DNA: TGTGCCAGTACCCCAGAGGGCCAGATCGAGCAGCCCCAGCATTTT. It yields the protein CASTPEGQIEQPQHF.

The genes are TRBV28 and TRBJ1-5; weak D call: TRBD1 (5 bases). Germline V CDR1 and CDR2: MDHEN, SYDVKM. The ends were cut back, 5 bases at V and 6 bases at J, with 17 bases in the middle. The CDR3 runs 15 residues. The CDR3 DNA reads as TGTGCCAGCAGTCGCTCAGGGACTGGCAGTCAGCCCCAGCATTTT. Encoded protein: CASSRSGTGSQPQHF.

The gene calls are TRBV5-1 and TRBJ1-1, with 8 bases fitting TRBD1. Germline loops: CDR1 SGHRS, CDR2 YFSETQ. V lost 9 bases and J lost 3; bases outside the gene matches: 10. This CDR3 contains 14 residues. CDR3 sequence: CATKRQGLDTEAFF. Written as DNA, the CDR3 is TGCGCCACCAAGCGACAGGGGTTGGACACTGAAGCTTTCTTT.

The chain carries TRBV13 and TRBJ1-1; maybe TRBD1 (6 bases). Trimming took 5 bases from V and 3 from J, leaving 16 bases between them. CDR1 and CDR2 (germline): PRHDT, FYEKMQ (reference sequence). The CDR3 sequence is 15 residues long. CDR3 residues: CASSLRGSGDTEAFF. CDR3 bases: TGTGCCAGCAGCCTTAGGGGGTCAGGGGACACTGAAGCTTTCTTT.

V gene TRBV27 combines with J gene TRBJ2-3, with TRBD2 matching 12 bases. Looked up from germline, CDR1 is MNHEY and CDR2 is SMNVEV (reference sequence). CDR3 length: 17 amino acids. V lost 0 bases, J lost 7 bases, and 8 bases stayed unmatched. DNA for the CDR3: TGTGCCAGCAGTTTATCGGATACTAGCGGGGGGTCAAATACGCAGTATTTT. Protein: CASSLSDTSGGSNTQYF.

This chain links TRBV6-5 with TRBJ2-7, with 7 bases that match TRBD1. Per the germline V gene, CDR1 is MNHEY and CDR2 is SVGAGI. Trimming removed 5 bases from V and 1 base from J; junction bases left unmatched: 2. This CDR3 is built from 13 residues. The DNA of the CDR3 is TGTGCCAGCAGTAGGGGGCCATCCTACGAGCAGTACTTC. Protein: CASSRGPSYEQYF.